This TCR beta chain came from a study of T cells after posttransplantation cyclophosphamide. This clone occurred many times. Antigen specificity is unknown. The CDR3 contains 14 residues. CDR1 and CDR2 (germline): SGHNT, YYREEE (reference sequence). V was shortened by 5 bases and J by 2 bases, with 12 bases between the two germline ends. Points from the study as a whole: Donor-recipient repertoire similarity was low at 1-2 months, rising over year one. Recipient CMV seropositivity and CMV reactivation strongly tracked TRB clonality.

The protocol was immunoSEQ multiplex PCR, while the TCRdb copy is restricted to in-frame clones and leaves out a portion. This sample has some 40,000 clones and no singletons, with approximately 2.4% in the ten largest. Sequences were obtained from PBMCs. The rearrangement links TRBV5-4 to TRBJ2-3, with D maybe TRBD2 (5 bases). This clonotype was obtained from a man aged 45-65 years in good health, CMV-negative, and a related stem cell transplant donor. The DNA for the CDR3 is TGTGCCAGCAGGTCTACCGGGAACACAGATACGCAGTATTTT. The encoded protein is CASRSTGNTDTQYF.